Each of the 10 T cell receptor beta chains below was sequenced from the same sample in a study of cytomegalovirus exposure and HLA in healthy donors. PCR amplification relied on 60 Vbeta primers (plus 13 Jbeta primers). Using immunoSEQ multiplex PCR, the repertoire was profiled, and TCRdb retains in-frame clones only, with some absent. The sample has approximately 170,000 clones; about 71% are singletons. The sequencing sample was made of PBMCs. The receptors stem from a woman in her forties in good health and CMV-seropositive.

The rearrangement uses TRBV21-1 and TRBJ2-3; TRBD2 reflects the table's D call only, with no check against the DNA. TRBV21-1 is termed a pseudogene. The CDR3 extends over 18 amino acids. The CDR3 nucleotides are TGTGCCAGCAGCGTCGGTAAGCGGGGGGGCCTTGGCACAGATACGCAGTATTTT. Protein sequence: CASSVGKRGGLGTDTQYF.

CDR3 amino acids: CAINGQMNTEAFF. CDR3 in DNA: TGTGCCATCAACGGACAGATGAACACTGAAGCTTTCTTT. The chain recombines TRBV10-3 with TRBJ1-1; D perhaps matches TRBD1 (6 bases). Per the germline V gene, CDR1 is ENHRY and CDR2 is SYGVKD. This CDR3 is built from 13 residues. The V end was cut by 7 bases, the J end by 0 bases, with 9 bases between.

The chain carries TRBV5-8 and TRBJ2-1; 7 bases agree with TRBD2. Germline trimming cut 1 base from V and 0 bases from J; bases unmatched to any gene: 10. The CDR3 length is 18 residues. From germline, CDR1 is SGHTS and CDR2 YDEGEE. CDR3 protein: CASSLRLGGGSSYNEQFF. The DNA for the CDR3 is TGTGCCAGCAGCTTGAGGCTTGGGGGGGGGAGCTCCTACAATGAGCAGTTCTTC. The full variable domain, rest sourced from reference TRBV5-8 and TRBJ2-1, is EAGVTQSPTHLIKTRGQQATLRCSPISGHTSVYWYQQALGLGLQFLLWYDEGEERNRGNFPPRFSGRQFPNYSSELNVNALELEDSALYLCASSLRLGGGSSYNEQFFGPGTRLTVL.

The chain links TRBV4-3 to TRBJ2-1; 9 nucleotides agree with TRBD2. CDR1 is LGHNA, CDR2 YSLEER, per germline. After removal of 2 bases from V and 3 bases from J, the junction contained 8 bases not matched to a gene. The CDR3 loop spans 17 amino acids. CDR3 nucleotides: TGCGCCAGCAGCCAAATGGTAGCGGGAGTTTTCTACAATGAGCAGTTCTTC. Translation: CASSQMVAGVFYNEQFF.

There are a few counts of this clone. The chain combines TRBV6-1 with TRBJ2-7; 8 nucleotides match TRBD1. The CDR3 length is 15 residues. Trimming cost V 3 bases and J 2 bases; bases outside gene matches: 6. Germline V gene data show CDR1 as MNHNS and CDR2 as SASEGT. The CDR3 DNA reads as TGTGCCAGCAGTGACGGACAGGGTCGGACCTACGAGCAGTACTTC. Its translation is CASSDGQGRTYEQYF.

This clone showed up just a few times. V is TRBV21-1 and J is TRBJ2-1; TRBD2 is taken as the D call from the table, unchecked against the DNA. TRBV21-1 is designated a pseudogene. The CDR3 runs 19 residues. CDR3 amino acids: CASSPTENAGTSGYNEQFF. CDR3 nucleotide sequence: TGTGCCAGCAGCCCCACAGAGAACGCCGGGACTAGCGGATACAATGAGCAGTTCTTC.

In regard to this clone: The germline gene is not matched at one end of the junction; a read error may be the cause. V is TRBV2 and J is TRBJ1-2, with 9 bases identical to TRBD1. Germline-derived CDR1 and CDR2 are SNHLY and FYNNEI. This CDR3 region has 14 residues. Here the CDR3 DNA reads TGTGCCAGCACCTCACAGGGGGCACGGTATGGCTACCCCTTC. This encodes CASTSQGARYGYPF.

The rearrangement uses TRBV5-1 and TRBJ2-2; a possible D gene is TRBD1 (5 bases). The CDR3 loop spans 15 amino acids. The V end lost 2 bases, the J end lost 0 bases, and 8 bases lay between the germline ends. Germline-derived CDR1 and CDR2 are SGHRS and YFSETQ. In nucleotides, the CDR3 is TGCGCCAGCAGCTTCGGACAAGCGAACACCGGGGAGCTGTTTTTT. As protein: CASSFGQANTGELFF.

About this clone itself: A read error may produce the germline difference seen at one junction end. The DNA of the CDR3 is TGTGCTAGCAGCTTCTCGGGGGGCACCGGGGAGCTGTTTTTT. It codes for CASSFSGGTGELFF. This chain links TRBV7-7 with TRBJ2-2, with 7 bases fitting TRBD2. The CDR3 runs 14 residues. CDR1 and CDR2 (germline): SSHAT, FNYEAQ (reference sequence).

This chain uses TRBV27 with TRBJ2-2; D gene uncertain. Germline V gene data show CDR1 as MNHEY and CDR2 as SMNVEV (reference sequence). Trimming shortened V by 3 bases and J by 6 bases, and 14 bases separated the two germline ends. CDR3 length: 15 amino acids. In DNA form, the CDR3 reads TGTGCCAGCAGTTTGCCGGGTGTCGAGTCCGGGGAGCTGTTTTTT. Its protein product is CASSLPGVESGELFF.